The clone carrying this T cell receptor beta chain was seen a few times. It was with a sample-barcoded 5' primer and a J-beta primer mix that a second PCR of about 7 to 12 cycles was run. A single record per CDR3 protein comes from TCRdb applying MiXCR to the 5' RACE reads. The sample includes 800,000 to 900,000 distinct CDR3 sequences, around 68% of them seen just once. This sample is drawn from a study of blood T cells in healthy people across ages. Germline CDR1 is MNHEY and CDR2 is SVGAGI. The CDR3 covers 13 residues. Trimming stripped 4 bases from V and 3 bases from J, with 10 bases between. This chain joins TRBV6-5 and TRBJ2-7; D is unresolved. The sequence came from a man aged 25 to 45 in good health. Sequencing was carried out using blood. DNA of the CDR3: TGTGCCAGCAGTTGGTGGAGCTACTACGAGCAGTACTTC. It specifies CASSWWSYYEQYF.